A single sample gave rise to the 17 T cell receptor beta chains below, sequenced in a study of vaccination effects on CD4 cells after COVID-19. No cognate antigen is known for these TCRs. Assay used: immunoSEQ multiplex PCR; TCRdb lists only in-frame clones, some missing. The sample yields about 72,000 clones, roughly three quarters seen once. Upon completion of roughly ten days in culture, CD4+ T cells were isolated. The sequencing used CD4+ T cells from PBMCs cultured without peptide, collected before COVID-19 vaccination. These receptors all stem from a human donor who received a COVID-19 vaccine.

The CDR3 sequence is CASSHPRNQYRGLNTEAFF. CDR3 DNA sequence: TGCGCCAGCAGCCACCCCCGGAACCAATACAGGGGATTGAACACTGAAGCTTTCTTT. This chain uses TRBV4-1 with TRBJ1-1, with 7 bases that match TRBD1. This CDR3 spans 19 amino acids. Per germline, CDR1 MGHRA and CDR2 YSYEKL. Trimming cost V 3 bases and J 0 bases; bases outside gene matches: 16.

The chain recombines TRBV19 with TRBJ1-2; D call uncertain. The V end lost 6 bases, the J end lost 5 bases, and 13 bases lay between the germline ends. Germline CDR1 LNHDA, CDR2 SQIVND (reference sequence). The CDR3 sequence is 13 residues long. CDR3 DNA: TGTGCCAGTAGCGGGATTGGTTTTTATGGCTACACCTTC. Protein product: CASSGIGFYGYTF.

This chain connects TRBV21-1 to TRBJ2-7; the D call of TRBD2 is as the table states it, not checked on the DNA. TRBV21-1 is a recognized pseudogene. This CDR3 comprises 12 residues. Written as DNA, the CDR3 is TGTGCCAGCAGCAAGAGGGACTACGAGCAGTACGTC. It is translated as CASSKRDYEQYV.

The chain combines TRBV24-1 with TRBJ1-1, with D possibly being TRBD1 (5 bases). Trimming took off 7 bases at V and 4 bases at J, with 15 bases between the two ends. The CDR3 contains 14 residues. CDR1 KGHDR and CDR2 SFDVKD come from the germline V gene. The CDR3: CATRPAGDGTEAFF. The CDR3, as DNA: TGTGCCACCAGGCCCGCGGGGGACGGCACTGAAGCTTTCTTT.

This clone was recorded a few times. V gene TRBV24-1 combines with J gene TRBJ2-2; maybe TRBD2 (5 bases). This CDR3 region has 14 residues. Germline loops: CDR1 KGHDR, CDR2 SFDVKD. V was shortened by 5 bases and J by 4 bases, with 10 bases between the two germline ends. CDR3 sequence (DNA): TGTGCCACCAGTGGGGGTGGAGGCACCGGGGAGCTGTTTTTT. The encoded protein is CATSGGGGTGELFF.

This clone appeared once. The chain carries TRBV18 and TRBJ1-1; 8 bases agree with TRBD1. CDR3 length: 17 amino acids. Germline V gene sequence: CDR1 KGHSH, CDR2 LQKENI. The J segment lost 9 bases and the V segment lost 2 bases, leaving 17 bases of the junction unmatched. This CDR3 reads CASSPSGQGPGVGQAFF. The CDR3 nucleotides read TGTGCCAGCTCACCATCCGGACAGGGCCCGGGGGTCGGCCAAGCTTTCTTT.

The rearrangement links TRBV9 to TRBJ1-5, with D perhaps TRBD1 (5 bases). CDR1 and CDR2 (germline): SGDLS, YYNGEE. V was trimmed by 7 bases and J by 0 bases, leaving 14 bases between them. CDR3 length: 15 residues. This CDR3 is CASGKTGISNQPQHF. The CDR3 coding sequence is TGTGCCAGCGGAAAAACAGGAATTAGCAATCAGCCCCAGCATTTT.

V and J are TRBV18 and TRBJ2-3; D remains ambiguous. Germline CDR1 is KGHSH and CDR2 is LQKENI. The CDR3 is made up of 14 amino acids. Between the trimmed V and J ends, which lost 3 bases and 4 bases, there was a span of 11 bases. For the CDR3, the DNA is TGTGCCAGCTCACCGGGTCCTGCCGCAGATACGCAGTATTTT. Amino acids: CASSPGPAADTQYF.

This clone was detected once. The rearrangement links TRBV29-1 to TRBJ2-1; the D is unclear. From germline, CDR1 is SQVTM and CDR2 ANQGSEA. Trimming pared 6 bases from V and 5 bases from J, leaving 8 bases between. This CDR3 is built from 11 residues. CDR3 sequence: CSVGTDNEQFF. CDR3 DNA sequence: TGCAGCGTGGGTACGGACAATGAGCAGTTCTTC.

This clone was seen a few times. This chain joins TRBV10-1 and TRBJ2-2; no definite D call. The CDR3 spans 15 residues. Germline V CDR1 and CDR2: WNHNN, SYGVQD (reference sequence). Trimming stripped 3 bases from V and 2 bases from J, with 10 bases between. This CDR3 reads CASSDIRTNTGELFF. In nucleotides, the CDR3 is TGCGCCAGCAGTGACATCCGGACCAACACCGGGGAGCTGTTTTTT.

The rearrangement links TRBV5-1 to TRBJ2-7; D may be TRBD2 (6 bases). The V end lost 0 bases, the J end lost 0 bases, and 7 bases lay between the germline ends. Germline V gene lookup returns CDR1 SGHRS and CDR2 YFSETQ. This CDR3 is 14 amino acids long. Written as DNA, the CDR3 is TGCGCCAGCAGCTTGGGGGGGGACTCCTACGAGCAGTACGTC. The encoded protein is CASSLGGDSYEQYV.

This clone was counted a few times. The chain employs TRBV6-5 and TRBJ2-7; 9 nucleotides match TRBD2. Germline V gene lookup returns CDR1 MNHEY and CDR2 SVGAGI. Losses at the gene ends were 6 bases for V and 7 bases for J; bases not matched to a gene: 10. The CDR3 runs to 14 residues. As DNA, the CDR3 is TGTGCCAGCAGGGAGCGGGGGGCCCTTGGGGAGCAGTACGTC. Translated, it gives CASRERGALGEQYV.

On this clone: Other DNA sequences in the sample encode the same CDR3. The V call is TRBV7-9, the J call TRBJ1-3; D uncertain. Trimming shortened V by 2 bases and J by 1 base, and 6 bases separated the two germline ends. Germline loops: CDR1 SEHNR, CDR2 FQNEAQ (reference sequence). The CDR3 has 14 amino acids. CDR3 nucleotide sequence: TGTGCCAGCAGCTTAAGTGGGTCTGGAAACACCATATATTTT. It encodes CASSLSGSGNTIYF.

This clone appeared a few times. This sequence joins TRBV15 and TRBJ1-4; possibly TRBD1 for D (5 bases). Per the germline V gene, CDR1 is LNHNV and CDR2 is YYDKDF (reference sequence). The CDR3 totals 17 residues. Deletions cut 3 bases from V and 11 bases from J, with 25 bases between. Written as DNA, the CDR3 is TGTGCCACCAGCAGTCATAGGACCGCCAATGAGGGGCAGAAACTGTTTTTT. Its translation: CATSSHRTANEGQKLFF.

This sequence joins TRBV2 and TRBJ1-5; the D is unclear. The ends were cut back, 6 bases at V and 5 bases at J, with 17 bases in the middle. The CDR3 is made up of 15 amino acids. Germline CDR1 SNHLY, CDR2 FYNNEI. The CDR3 spells CASSPRGSADQPQHF. Here the CDR3 DNA reads TGTGCCAGCAGCCCTCGAGGGTCGGCCGATCAGCCCCAGCATTTT. Together with reference TRBV2 and TRBJ1-5, the CDR3 gives the full variable domain: EPEVTQTPSHQVTQMGQEVILRCVPISNHLYFYWYRQILGQKVEFLVSFYNNEISEKSEIFDDQFSVERPDGSNFTLKIRSTKLEDSAMYFCASSPRGSADQPQHFGDGTRLSIL.

The chain joins TRBV5-5 to TRBJ2-1, with a weak D call TRBD1 (5 bases). CDR1 and CDR2 (germline): SGHKS, YYEKEE (reference sequence). The V end lost 7 bases, the J end lost 2 bases, and 13 bases lay between the germline ends. The CDR3 runs 14 residues. The DNA of the CDR3 is TGTGCCAGCTCGATGACAGTTCCCTACAATGAGCAGTTCTTC. Translating gives CASSMTVPYNEQFF.

J is TRBJ1-2 and V is TRBV15, with a possible D match to TRBD1 (6 bases). V lost 2 bases, J lost 4 bases, and 17 bases lay in between. This CDR3 region has 16 residues. Per the germline V gene, CDR1 is LNHNV and CDR2 is YYDKDF (reference sequence). The CDR3: CATSRTGDRPIYGYTF. As DNA, the CDR3 is TGTGCCACCAGCAGAACTGGTGACAGGCCCATCTATGGCTACACCTTC.